Presented here are 11 T cell receptor beta chains from one specimen sequenced in a study of persistence of HIV-infected CD4 T cells (dated by TCRdb to about 2020). The immunoSEQ hsTCRB assay version 4 in survey mode was used to sequence TCRbeta repertoires from genomic DNA. TCRdb limited this immuneACCESS table to in-frame rearrangements with V and J called. A share of clones is missing; checked studies link under half to unresolved V genes, and the rest is unexplained. Present in this sample are over 35,000 clones, roughly 90% of which were seen just once. The top ten hold approximately 1% of the sample. This sample's treatment or condition label indicates: suppressive antiretroviral therapy. As a nonspecific positive control representing the CD4+ T cell repertoire, cells were stimulated with anti-CD3/anti-CD28 magnetic beads. Responding CD4+ T cells were sorted by upregulation of both CD40 ligand and CD69.

Antigens of these TCRs are unknown. The sample in question was CD4+ T cells sorted from PBMCs after 18-hour stimulation, obtained from a patient who received antiretroviral therapy. The sample's cell subset or site label is to be understood as: CD40L+CD69+ CD4 T cells responding to anti-CD3/anti-CD28 beads, representing the overall repertoire. Source of these receptors: an adult man with HIV who was CMV-seropositive.

J is TRBJ2-2 and V is TRBV6-5; D is unclear. V lost 1 base, J lost 1 base, and 10 bases lay in between. This CDR3 spans 16 amino acids. In germline, CDR1 is MNHEY, CDR2 SVGAGI. Here the CDR3 reads CASSYFRTLNTGELFF. Here the CDR3 DNA reads TGTGCCAGCAGTTACTTTAGGACCCTGAACACCGGGGAGCTGTTTTTT.

This clone was recorded a few times. The chain recombines TRBV7-2 with TRBJ1-5; D gene uncertain. V was pared by 2 bases and J by 1 base, with 9 bases between. Germline CDR1 is SGHTA and CDR2 is FQGNSA. There are 15 residues in the CDR3. The CDR3 sequence: CASSLTIQSNQPQHF. CDR3 nucleotide sequence: TGTGCCAGCAGCTTAACAATCCAGAGCAATCAGCCCCAGCATTTT.

V and J are TRBV28 and TRBJ1-2; TRBD1 is a possible D gene (6 bases). Germline CDR1 MDHEN, CDR2 SYDVKM. V lost 8 bases to trimming and J lost 3 bases, with 16 bases between them. This CDR3 spans 14 amino acids. The CDR3 sequence: CASGGAGADYGYTF. For the CDR3, the DNA is TGTGCCAGCGGGGGAGCAGGGGCAGACTATGGCTACACCTTC.

This chain connects TRBV6-5 to TRBJ2-2; perhaps D is TRBD1 or TRBD2 (5 bases each). Trimming cost V 0 bases and J 3 bases, with 8 bases left between them. From germline, CDR1 is MNHEY and CDR2 SVGAGI. The CDR3 is 15 amino acids. CDR3 in amino acids: CASSYSGPYTGELFF. The CDR3 bases are TGTGCCAGCAGTTACTCGGGACCCTACACCGGGGAGCTGTTTTTT.

CDR3: CASSTEQGANSPLHF. The CDR3 region has the DNA TGTGCCAGTAGTACCGAACAGGGGGCCAATTCACCCCTCCACTTT. V and J are TRBV19 and TRBJ1-6; 9 bases fit TRBD1. CDR1 is LNHDA, CDR2 SQIVND, per germline (reference sequence). CDR3 length equals 15 residues. V lost 4 bases and J lost 7; bases outside the gene matches: 5.

The rearrangement joins TRBV6-4 to TRBJ1-5; D gene unclear. Germline CDR1 and CDR2: MRHNA and SNTAGT. Trimming pared 3 bases from V and 0 bases from J, leaving 9 bases between. This CDR3 is built from 15 residues. The CDR3 reads CASSEVYGSNQPQHF. CDR3 nucleotides: TGTGCCAGCAGTGAAGTGTACGGTAGCAATCAGCCCCAGCATTTT.

The gene calls are TRBV2 and TRBJ1-5; D not resolved. The CDR3 has 14 amino acids. Trimming pared 6 bases from V and 2 bases from J, leaving 11 bases between. CDR1 SNHLY and CDR2 FYNNEI come from the germline V gene. The CDR3 DNA sequence: TGTGCCAGCAGCCTACTTGGAGGCAATCAGCCCCAGCATTTT. Translation gives CASSLLGGNQPQHF.

The chain employs TRBV6-1 and TRBJ1-2; TRBD1 is a possible D gene (5 bases). This CDR3 is built from 13 residues. Deletions cut 3 bases from V and 4 bases from J, with 9 bases between. The germline CDR1 and CDR2 sequences are MNHNS and SASEGT. Here the CDR3 reads CASSDGGAYGYTF. The CDR3, as DNA: TGTGCCAGCAGTGACGGGGGAGCCTATGGCTACACCTTC.

V and J are TRBV7-3 and TRBJ2-2; no reliable D call. This CDR3 contains 12 residues. Trimming removed 2 bases from V and 6 bases from J, with 4 bases in between. Germline CDR1 and CDR2: SGHTA and FQGTGA. DNA for the CDR3: TGTGCCAGCAGCTTAGACGCCGGGGAGCTGTTTTTT. Protein sequence: CASSLDAGELFF.

This sequence joins TRBV2 and TRBJ1-1; weak D call: TRBD1 (5 bases). Per germline, CDR1 SNHLY and CDR2 FYNNEI. V was pared by 6 bases and J by 7 bases, with 21 bases between. The CDR3 has 15 residues. CDR3 in DNA: TGTGCCAGCAGCCAAGCCCTCCTGCAGGGCGGTGAAGCTTTCTTT. This sequence encodes CASSQALLQGGEAFF.

This clone was observed a single time. This chain uses TRBV19 with TRBJ2-3; 8 nucleotides agree with TRBD2. CDR1 is LNHDA, CDR2 SQIVND, per germline (reference sequence). The CDR3 runs 17 residues. J lost 2 bases, V lost 3 bases, and 10 bases had no gene match. The CDR3 DNA reads TGTGCCAGTAGTATGAAAACCGGGGGGGGTTTCACAGATACGCAGTATTTT. As protein: CASSMKTGGGFTDTQYF.